The clone carrying this TCR beta chain is medium-sized in the sample. These data belong to a study of T cells after yellow fever vaccination. Study as a whole: Staining for CD3, CD45RA, CCR7 and CD95 enabled sorting of EM, EMRA, CM and Tscm memory subsets. Libraries from low-cell-number fractions were prepared with the SMART-Seq v4 Ultra Low Input RNA kit.

Study-level points and caveats: The study found a weaker secondary response that peaked faster, day 5 versus 15. There were almost no vaccine-responding clonotypes detectable in the sorted memory subsets on day 0.

This CDR3 has 14 residues. Per the germline V gene, CDR1 is SGHVS and CDR2 is FQNEAQ. The V end was cut by 5 bases, the J end by 2 bases, with 12 bases between. One entry per CDR3 protein, called by TCRdb with MiXCR from the 5' RACE reads. Of about 10,000 distinct CDR3 sequences in the sample, 4.5% to 5.5% were seen once. Source: PBMCs, either bulk or a sorted T-cell subset (CD4+, CD8+, memory, or dextramer-sorted; not recorded which), taken around 15 days after the first yellow fever vaccination. The TCR comes from a man aged 18-30 years who received the YFV17D yellow fever vaccine. The rearrangement joins TRBV7-8 to TRBJ2-5, with D hard to call. The CDR3 DNA reads TGTGCCAGCAGCCCGCGGACCCGACAAGAGACCCAGTACTTC. Translation gives CASSPRTRQETQYF. Full variable domain (outside the CDR3, taken from reference TRBV7-8 and TRBJ2-5): GAGVSQSPRYKVAKRGQDVALRCDPISGHVSLFWYQQALGQGPEFLTYFQNEAQLDKSGLPSDRFFAERPEGSVSTLKIQRTQQEDSAVYLCASSPRTRQETQYFGPGTRLLVL.